This T cell receptor beta chain was captured in a study of T cell repertoires in cytomegalovirus infection. Study summary: Based on public TCR beta signatures, there were indications of CMV infection and of a matching HLA type.

Via MiXCR, TCRdb re-called the reads, giving one row per CDR3 protein. The repertoire includes approximately 500,000 distinct CDR3 sequences, roughly a third of them detected once, and roughly 15% sits in the top ten. V was clipped by 3 bases and J by 2 bases; unmatched bases: 11. Germline-derived CDR1 and CDR2 are MGHDK and SYGVNS. CDR3 length: 18 amino acids. On this clonotype itself: Antigen unknown.

This TCR came from a human donor in good health (CMV status not recorded). Some clones in this sample may be carry-over from other donors' samples. The rearrangement links TRBV25-1 to TRBJ2-3; TRBD2 matches 10 bases. Material: cultured PBMCs, obtained from culture after CMV antigen stimulation. The CDR3: CASSDFTPAGGPTDTQYF. CDR3 nucleotide sequence: TGTGCCAGCAGTGACTTCACCCCAGCGGGAGGGCCCACAGATACGCAGTATTTT.